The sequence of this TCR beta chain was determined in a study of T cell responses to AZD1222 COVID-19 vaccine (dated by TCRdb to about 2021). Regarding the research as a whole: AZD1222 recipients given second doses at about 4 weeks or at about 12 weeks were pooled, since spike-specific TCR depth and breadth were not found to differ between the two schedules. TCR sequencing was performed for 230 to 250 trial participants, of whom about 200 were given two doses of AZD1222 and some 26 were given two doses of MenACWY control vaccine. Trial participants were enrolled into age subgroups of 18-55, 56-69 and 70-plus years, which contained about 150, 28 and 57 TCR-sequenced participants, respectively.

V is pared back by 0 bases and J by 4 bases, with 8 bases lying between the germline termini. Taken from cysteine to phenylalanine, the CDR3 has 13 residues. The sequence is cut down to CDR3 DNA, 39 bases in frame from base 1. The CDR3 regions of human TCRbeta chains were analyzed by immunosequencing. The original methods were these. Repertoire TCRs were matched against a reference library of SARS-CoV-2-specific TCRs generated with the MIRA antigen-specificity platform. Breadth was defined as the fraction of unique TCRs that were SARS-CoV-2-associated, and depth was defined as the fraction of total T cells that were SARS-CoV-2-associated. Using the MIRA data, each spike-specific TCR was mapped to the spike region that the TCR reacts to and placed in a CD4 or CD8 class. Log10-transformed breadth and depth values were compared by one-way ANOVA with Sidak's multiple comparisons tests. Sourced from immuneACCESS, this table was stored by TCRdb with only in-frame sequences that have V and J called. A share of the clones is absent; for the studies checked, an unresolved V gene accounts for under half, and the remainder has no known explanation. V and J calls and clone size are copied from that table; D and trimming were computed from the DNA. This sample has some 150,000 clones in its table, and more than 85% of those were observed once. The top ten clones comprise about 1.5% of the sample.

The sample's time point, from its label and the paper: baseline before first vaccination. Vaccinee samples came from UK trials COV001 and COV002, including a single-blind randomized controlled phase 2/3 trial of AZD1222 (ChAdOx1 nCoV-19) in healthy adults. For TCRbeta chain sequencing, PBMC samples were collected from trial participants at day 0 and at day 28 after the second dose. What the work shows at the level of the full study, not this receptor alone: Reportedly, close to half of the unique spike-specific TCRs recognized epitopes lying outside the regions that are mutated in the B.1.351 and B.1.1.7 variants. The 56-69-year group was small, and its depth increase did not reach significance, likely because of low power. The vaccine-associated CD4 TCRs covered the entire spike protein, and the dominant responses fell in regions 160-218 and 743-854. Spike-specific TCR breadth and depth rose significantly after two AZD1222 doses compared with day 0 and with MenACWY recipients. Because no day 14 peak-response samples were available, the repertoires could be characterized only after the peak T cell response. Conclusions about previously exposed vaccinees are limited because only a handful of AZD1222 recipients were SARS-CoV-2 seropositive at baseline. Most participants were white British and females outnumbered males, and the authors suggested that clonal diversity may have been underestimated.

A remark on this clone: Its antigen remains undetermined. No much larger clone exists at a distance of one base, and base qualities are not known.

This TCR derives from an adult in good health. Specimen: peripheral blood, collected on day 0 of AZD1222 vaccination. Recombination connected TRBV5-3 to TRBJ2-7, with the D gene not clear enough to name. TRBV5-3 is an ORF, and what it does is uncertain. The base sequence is TGTGCCAGAAGCTTGGAAGGGCAGTACGAGCAGTACTTC. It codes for CARSLEGQYEQYF.